The 25 T cell receptor beta chains reported below all come from one sample, sequenced in a study of blood T cells in healthy people across ages. A second PCR, run for roughly 7 to 11 cycles, used a sample-barcoded 5' primer plus a J-beta primer mix. Using its own MiXCR run on the 5' RACE reads, TCRdb lists one record per CDR3 protein. The sample yields roughly 640,000 distinct CDR3 sequences, approximately 30% seen once. The material sequenced was blood. The receptor set was obtained from a woman of 80 years or more in good health.

This clonotype came up a few times. This sequence may be a read error, since a much larger clone differs from it by one base. This chain links TRBV20-1 with TRBJ2-1, with D hard to call. The DNA end favors TRBJ2-7, so the J call may be wrong. Germline CDR1 is DFQATT and CDR2 is SNEGSKA (reference sequence). This CDR3 is built from 16 residues. The CDR3 DNA is TGCAGTGCTCCGGCCTTAGGCACCGGCTCCTACAATGAGCAGTACTTC. Translation: CSAPALGTGSYNEQYF.

This clonotype was recorded at least ten times. This chain connects TRBV20-1 to TRBJ1-2; a weak D match, TRBD1 (5 bases). The CDR3 loop spans 14 amino acids. The germline gives CDR1 DFQATT, CDR2 SNEGSKA (reference sequence). The V end was cut by 0 bases, the J end by 0 bases, with 8 bases between. The chain's CDR3 is CSARDQTANYGYTF. The CDR3 region has the DNA TGCAGTGCTAGAGATCAGACAGCTAACTATGGCTACACCTTC.

This clonotype was detected ten times or more. The chain is built from TRBV9 and TRBJ2-3, with D uncertain. Trimming cost V 2 bases and J 7 bases, with 11 bases left between them. Germline V gene sequence: CDR1 SGDLS, CDR2 YYNGEE. The length of the CDR3 is 13 residues. CDR3 in DNA: TGTGCCAGCAGCGTGGGTTTCCTGAATACGCAGTATTTT. Translation gives CASSVGFLNTQYF.

The table lists this clonotype with many counts. The chain couples TRBV2 to TRBJ2-1, with 9 positions matching TRBD2. V was pared by 3 bases and J by 2 bases, with 2 bases of the junction left unmatched. The CDR3 contains 15 residues. Germline CDR1 and CDR2: SNHLY and FYNNEI. DNA of the CDR3: TGTGCCAGCAGTGAGGCGGGGGGGCCCTACAATGAGCAGTTCTTC. It translates to CASSEAGGPYNEQFF.

Many counts were recorded for this clonotype. V is TRBV7-9 and J is TRBJ2-7, with a tentative D call TRBD2 (6 bases). Looked up from germline, CDR1 is SEHNR and CDR2 is FQNEAQ (reference sequence). V dropped 4 bases and J dropped 2 bases, with 15 bases sitting between them. CDR3 length: 15 residues. In DNA, the CDR3 is TGTGCCAGCAGCTGGGGAGGCAGGGCGACCTACGAGCAGTACTTC. This sequence encodes CASSWGGRATYEQYF.

This chain uses TRBV5-1 with TRBJ1-1; 9 nucleotides align to TRBD1. The CDR3 is made up of 14 amino acids. The V gene end was trimmed by 2 bases and the J gene end by 5 bases; junction bases not matched to a gene: 4. Germline V gives CDR1 SGHRS, CDR2 YFSETQ. The CDR3, as DNA: TGCGCCAGCAGCTTTGTGACAGGGGGGACTGAAGCTTTCTTT. It is translated as CASSFVTGGTEAFF. Filled out from reference TRBV5-1 and TRBJ1-1, the complete variable domain reads KAGVTQTPRYLIKTRGQQVTLSCSPISGHRSVSWYQQTPGQGLQFLFEYFSETQRNKGNFPGRFSGRQFSNSRSEMNVSTLELGDSALYLCASSFVTGGTEAFFGQGTRLTVV.

This clonotype came up many times. The gene calls are TRBV10-3 and TRBJ1-5, with 8 nucleotides matching TRBD1. V lost 3 bases, J lost 2 bases, and 0 bases stayed unmatched. This CDR3 is built from 14 residues. In germline, CDR1 is ENHRY, CDR2 SYGVKD. CDR3 amino acids: CAISEQGGNQPQHF. CDR3 nucleotides: TGTGCCATCAGTGAACAGGGGGGCAATCAGCCCCAGCATTTT.

This clonotype was seen repeatedly, ten times or more. The CDR3 spells CASSLDLADYNEQFF. The CDR3 DNA reads as TGTGCCAGCAGCTTAGATTTAGCGGATTACAATGAGCAGTTCTTC. This rearrangement joins TRBV7-6 to TRBJ2-1; perhaps TRBD2 as D (6 bases). The germline gives CDR1 SGHVS, CDR2 FNYEAQ. The V and J ends lost 1 base and 4 bases respectively, with 11 bases between them. CDR3 length: 15 amino acids.

A note on this clonotype: The CDR3 end shows no conserved phenylalanine or tryptophan, and so a read error is likely. The chain has TRBV6-2 or TRBV6-3 and TRBJ2-5, with TRBD2 matching 12 bases. Looked up from germline, CDR1 is MNHEY and CDR2 is SVGEGT. This CDR3 has 16 amino acids. J lost 2 bases, V lost 7 bases, and 8 bases had no gene match. This chain's CDR3 is CASTPRLAGEQETQYL. The CDR3, as DNA: TGTGCCAGCACCCCTAGACTAGCGGGGGAGCAAGAGACCCAGTACTTA.

In its sample, this clonotype was seen many times. The chain is built from TRBV7-3 and TRBJ1-2; TRBD1 aligns across 9 bases. V dropped 5 bases and J dropped 8; count of bases not matched to a gene: 12. Per germline, CDR1 SGHTA and CDR2 FQGTGA. The CDR3 runs 15 residues. CDR3 nucleotide sequence: TGTGCCAGCAGCCCCACCGGGACAGGGAGAGGGGGCTACACCTTC. Amino acid sequence: CASSPTGTGRGGYTF.

For this clonotype: Just one base apart from a much larger clone, this may be a read error. The chain carries TRBV6-2 or TRBV6-3 and TRBJ2-5; possible D gene TRBD2, 6 bases. Matching the DNA end better, TRBJ2-7 makes the J call doubtful. The CDR3 is made up of 13 amino acids. Germline V gene sequence: CDR1 MNHEY, CDR2 SVGEGT. The chain's CDR3 is CASSNGGCYEQYF. In nucleotides, the CDR3 is TGTGCCAGCAGTAACGGGGGTTGTTACGAGCAGTACTTC.

This clonotype was observed many times. This chain connects TRBV28 to TRBJ2-1; TRBD2 agrees at 8 bases. CDR3 length: 15 residues. CDR1 and CDR2 (germline): MDHEN, SYDVKM. The junction had 10 bases not matched to a gene; V was cut back by 3 bases and J by 9 bases. CDR3 nucleotides: TGTGCCAGCAGTTTTTCGGGGGGGCCTCTCAGTGAGCAGTTCTTC. Amino acid sequence: CASSFSGGPLSEQFF.

This chain uses TRBV5-1 with TRBJ1-2; 7 bases are a match to TRBD1. CDR3 size: 13 residues. CDR1 is SGHRS and CDR2 is YFSETQ in the germline V gene. The trim removed 4 bases at V and 4 bases at J, leaving 4 bases unmatched. CDR3 region: CASSGDRVYGYTF. The CDR3 coding sequence is TGCGCCAGCAGCGGCGACAGGGTCTATGGCTACACCTTC.

This clonotype was seen at least ten times. The chain recombines TRBV6-1 with TRBJ2-1; the D is unclear. The DNA end is more similar to TRBJ2-7, so the J call may be wrong. The CDR3 sequence is 16 residues long. Germline V CDR1 and CDR2: MNHNS, SASEGT. The CDR3 DNA reads as TGTGCCAGCAGTGAGGTCCCCCCTCCCTCCTACAATGAGCAGTACTTC. Protein: CASSEVPPPSYNEQYF.

The gene calls are TRBV30 and TRBJ1-4; TRBD1 is a possible D gene (6 bases). V lost 3 bases to trimming and J lost 8 bases, with 13 bases between them. There are 13 residues in the CDR3. CDR1 and CDR2 from the germline V gene are GTSNPN and SVGIG (reference sequence). The CDR3 region is CAWRSRGEEKLFF. Here the CDR3 DNA reads TGTGCCTGGAGGAGTAGGGGGGAAGAAAAACTGTTTTTT.

This clonotype was detected only a few times. This rearrangement joins TRBV6-2 or TRBV6-3 to TRBJ1-2; D is unresolved. Germline V gene data show CDR1 as MNHEY and CDR2 as SVGEGT. This CDR3 contains 14 residues. Between the trimmed V and J ends, which lost 0 bases and 4 bases, there was a span of 9 bases. The CDR3 DNA sequence: TGTGCCAGCAGTTACTCCGCAGACGGCTATGGCTACACCTTC. Protein product: CASSYSADGYGYTF.

Only a few counts were recorded for this clonotype. The chain combines TRBV29-1 with TRBJ1-1, with D possibly being TRBD1 (6 bases). Trimming stripped 6 bases from V and 7 bases from J, with 12 bases between. CDR1 is SQVTM and CDR2 is ANQGSEA in the germline V gene. The CDR3 runs 11 residues. The CDR3 is CSVAGTFEAFF. The DNA of the CDR3 is TGCAGCGTCGCCGGGACATTTGAAGCTTTCTTT. Complete variable domain (other parts from reference TRBV29-1 and TRBJ1-1): SAVISQKPSRDICQRGTSLTIQCQVDSQVTMMFWYRQQPGQSLTLIATANQGSEATYESGFVIDKFPISRPNLTFSTLTVSNMSPEDSSIYLCSVAGTFEAFFGQGTRLTVV.

This clonotype has ten or more counts. The chain uses TRBV29-1 and TRBJ1-1; TRBD1 is a possible D gene (5 bases). The CDR3 is 14 residues long. The germline CDR1 and CDR2 sequences are SQVTM and ANQGSEA. Between the trimmed V and J ends, which lost 2 bases and 6 bases, there was a span of 16 bases. The CDR3, as DNA: TGCAGCGTTGAATGGACCAGGGCGAGCGCTGAAGCTTTCTTT. Protein product: CSVEWTRASAEAFF.

In this sample, this clonotype turned up once. The rearrangement uses TRBV9 and TRBJ1-2; D gene unclear. V lost 3 bases and J 4 bases, leaving 7 bases between the germline ends. This CDR3 spans 12 amino acids. From germline, CDR1 is SGDLS and CDR2 YYNGEE. This CDR3 is CASSGGRYGYTF. In DNA form, the CDR3 reads TGTGCCAGCAGCGGTGGCCGCTATGGCTACACCTTC.

This clonotype was seen just once. J is TRBJ2-1 and V is TRBV7-7; 15 bases match TRBD2. V gave up 5 bases and J gave up 11 bases; unmatched junction bases: 13. CDR1 is SSHAT and CDR2 is FNYEAQ in the germline V gene (reference sequence). This CDR3 is 17 amino acids long. This CDR3 reads CASSQEAGLAGGQQQFF. The CDR3 region has the DNA TGTGCCAGCAGCCAAGAAGCCGGACTAGCGGGGGGGCAGCAGCAGTTCTTC.

The chain links TRBV29-1 to TRBJ1-1; TRBD1 might be the D (5 bases). CDR1 is SQVTM and CDR2 is ANQGSEA in the germline V gene. CDR3 length equals 14 residues. V lost 3 bases to trimming and J lost 6 bases, with 17 bases between them. The CDR3 coding sequence is TGCAGCGTTGAGGGAAGGCAGGGCAGGGCTGAAGCTTTCTTT. This translates into CSVEGRQGRAEAFF.

This clonotype has a handful of counts. The junction departs from germline at one end; a sequencing error may be responsible. The CDR3 loop is CSARGGRGAEAFF. The CDR3 DNA sequence: TGCAGTGCGAGAGGGGGGCGAGGGGCTGAAGCTTTCTTT. This sequence joins TRBV20-1 and TRBJ1-1, with D perhaps TRBD1 (6 bases). The CDR3 extends over 13 amino acids. Germline CDR1 reads DFQATT; CDR2 reads SNEGSKA (reference sequence).

V is TRBV6-4 and J is TRBJ1-5, with D possibly being TRBD1 (6 bases). In germline, CDR1 is MRHNA, CDR2 SNTAGT. V was trimmed by 2 bases and J by 5 bases, leaving 10 bases between them. This CDR3 comprises 14 residues. CDR3 in DNA: TGTGCCAGCAGTGACGAGGGGGGGTATCAGCCCCAGCATTTT. It translates to CASSDEGGYQPQHF.

The chain has TRBV7-2 and TRBJ2-5; 8 bases fit TRBD2. The CDR3 runs to 12 residues. Trimming removed 2 bases from V and 10 bases from J; junction bases left unmatched: 3. Germline V lookup: CDR1 SGHTA, CDR2 FQGNSA. The CDR3 sequence is CASSLTGGVQYF. The CDR3 DNA is TGTGCCAGCAGCTTAACCGGGGGGGTCCAGTACTTC.

This clonotype was detected once. The chain uses TRBV30 and TRBJ2-5; the D is unclear. This CDR3 contains 13 residues. CDR1 is GTSNPN, CDR2 SVGIG, per germline (reference sequence). Trimming left V 5 bases short and J 4 bases short, with 14 bases between. CDR3 DNA sequence: TGTGCCTGGTCCATCGATCCACGAGAGACCCAGTACTTC. This translates into CAWSIDPRETQYF.